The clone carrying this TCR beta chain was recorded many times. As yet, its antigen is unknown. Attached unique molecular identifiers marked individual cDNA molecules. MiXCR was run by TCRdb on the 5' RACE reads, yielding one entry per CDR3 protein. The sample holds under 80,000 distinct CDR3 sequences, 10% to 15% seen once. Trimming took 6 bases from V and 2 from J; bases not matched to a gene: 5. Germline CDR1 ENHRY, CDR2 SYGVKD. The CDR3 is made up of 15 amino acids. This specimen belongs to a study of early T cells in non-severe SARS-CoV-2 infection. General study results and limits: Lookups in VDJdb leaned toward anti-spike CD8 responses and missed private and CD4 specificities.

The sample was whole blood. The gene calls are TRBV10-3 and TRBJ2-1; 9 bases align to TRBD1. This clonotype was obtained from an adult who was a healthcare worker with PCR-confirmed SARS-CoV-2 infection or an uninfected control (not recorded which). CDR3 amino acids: CAISETGGPYNEQFF. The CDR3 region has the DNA TGTGCCATCAGCGAAACAGGGGGCCCCTACAATGAGCAGTTCTTC.